What follows describes a single T cell receptor beta chain. This record belongs to a study of CD8+ T cells in alopecia areata. V lost 6 bases, J lost 1 base, and 3 bases stayed unmatched. Germline CDR1 is PRHDT and CDR2 is FYEKMQ (reference sequence). The CDR3 extends over 15 amino acids. Starting from PBMCs, sorting isolated CD4+ and CD8+ T cells. Extracted from the samples, RNA was reverse transcribed into cDNA to serve as the sequencing template. The method was immunoSEQ multiplex PCR; TCRdb's version includes in-frame clones alone and lacks a portion of them. The sample carries 150,000 to 200,000 clones, approximately 65% recorded once.

The chain employs TRBV13 and TRBJ2-2; 9 bases align to TRBD2. The receptor's source is a human donor with alopecia areata. Sequencing used CD8+ T cells sorted from blood, obtained at week 0. CDR3 sequence: CASSPSGENTGELFF. In nucleotides, the CDR3 is TGTGCCAGCAGTCCTAGCGGGGAGAACACCGGGGAGCTGTTTTTT.